This TCR beta chain was recorded in a study of CD8+ T cells in alopecia areata. Study-level findings and limits: With patients, TCR sharing proved less clear than in mice, a difference possibly related to HLA. Lesional tissue from the scalp (especially in alopecia totalis/universalis) showed higher clonality than normal scalp.

Reverse transcription of extracted RNA yielded cDNA, which provided the sequencing template. Sequencing was performed with immunoSEQ multiplex PCR; in TCRdb, only in-frame clones are kept and a portion is missing. Here the sample spans around 34,000 clones, around 60% being singletons. This CDR3 is 16 amino acids long. The germline V gene has CDR1 SGHRS and CDR2 YFSETQ. With 3 bases clipped from V and 5 bases from J, the junction kept 11 bases outside the gene matches. Peripheral blood, together with lesional scalp punch biopsies, was collected from alopecia areata patients. About this clone itself: The target antigen is unknown.

The chain couples TRBV5-1 to TRBJ2-7, with 10 nucleotides matching TRBD1. Specimen: NKG2D-high CD8+ T cells sorted from blood. The source is a human donor with alopecia areata. The CDR3 reads CASSSKPGQGLHEQYF. The CDR3 DNA reads TGCGCCAGCAGCTCCAAACCGGGACAGGGGCTTCACGAGCAGTACTTC.